These 20 T cell receptor beta chains were all obtained from the same sample, sequenced in a study of T cells in localized non-small cell lung cancer. Profiled with immunoSEQ multiplex PCR; TCRdb holds only in-frame clones, not every one. The sample includes about 59,000 clones, over 85% of them seen just once. This specimen consisted of peripheral blood, obtained before any cancer treatment. All receptors derive from a man between 35 and 75 years old with stage I squamous cell lung carcinoma.

This rearrangement joins TRBV7-9 to TRBJ2-1; no firm D call. The CDR3 runs to 12 residues. V lost 5 bases, J lost 5 bases, and 7 bases lay in between. Germline-derived CDR1 and CDR2 are SEHNR and FQNEAQ (reference sequence). The DNA of the CDR3 is TGTGCCAGCAGCCTTGGGGACAATGAGCAGTTCTTC. Its protein is CASSLGDNEQFF.

J is TRBJ1-4 and V is TRBV6-1; D may be TRBD1 (6 bases). This CDR3 comprises 14 residues. Germline assignment: CDR1 MNHNS and CDR2 SASEGT. Trimming took off 6 bases at V and 3 bases at J, with 11 bases between the two ends. CDR3 loop: CASSQRGANEKLFF. In DNA, the CDR3 is TGTGCCAGCAGCCAAAGGGGGGCTAATGAAAAACTGTTTTTT.

The chain uses TRBV7-3 and TRBJ1-2; tentative D call: TRBD1 (6 bases). The germline CDR1 and CDR2 sequences are SGHTA and FQGTGA. CDR3 length equals 13 residues. Trimming left V 5 bases short and J 5 bases short, with 12 bases between. DNA of the CDR3: TGTGCCAGCAGCGGTGACAGGAGATATGGCTACACCTTC. Protein product: CASSGDRRYGYTF.

This chain links TRBV9 with TRBJ2-1; D uncertain. V lost 4 bases to trimming and J lost 9 bases, with 8 bases between them. This CDR3 region has 11 residues. The germline V gene encodes CDR1 SGDLS and CDR2 YYNGEE. The CDR3 spells CASSSVGEQFF. CDR3 DNA sequence: TGTGCCAGCAGCTCCGTTGGTGAGCAGTTCTTC.

The J gene is TRBJ1-5, the V gene TRBV23-1; 7 nucleotides align to TRBD1. TRBV23-1 is annotated as an ORF whose role is uncertain. Losses at the gene ends were 3 bases for V and 4 bases for J; bases not matched to a gene: 6. The CDR3 contains 15 residues. In nucleotides, the CDR3 is TGCGCCAGCAGTCACAGCCCGGGACAGAATCAGCCCCAGCATTTT. It encodes CASSHSPGQNQPQHF.

For the CDR3, the DNA is TGTGCCAGCAGCTTAGAAGGGGTGAGAGGCTACACCTTC. It specifies CASSLEGVRGYTF. This chain uses TRBV7-2 with TRBJ1-2; D is perhaps TRBD1 (5 bases). The CDR3 runs to 13 residues. V lost 1 base to trimming and J lost 8 bases, with 11 bases between them. Germline CDR1 and CDR2: SGHTA and FQGNSA.

This chain uses TRBV29-1 with TRBJ2-4; a possible D gene is TRBD2 (6 bases). The ends were cut back, 4 bases at V and 0 bases at J, with 10 bases in the middle. Germline CDR1 and CDR2: SQVTM and ANQGSEA. This CDR3 is built from 14 residues. The CDR3 sequence: CSVAGTAAKNIQYF. For the CDR3, the DNA is TGCAGCGTTGCCGGGACTGCAGCCAAAAACATTCAGTACTTC.

Concerning this clone: A read error may account for a junction end that differs from germline. The chain joins TRBV7-7 to TRBJ2-5, with D tentatively TRBD1 or TRBD2 (5 bases each). The CDR3 length is 13 residues. The germline CDR1 and CDR2 sequences are SSHAT and FNYEAQ (reference sequence). Here the CDR3 DNA reads TGTGCTAGCAGCCGGGGCAGGCAGGAGACCCAGTACTTC. Amino acids: CASSRGRQETQYF.

The genes are TRBV6-5 and TRBJ2-7; the match to TRBD2 covers 10 bases. The CDR3 is 14 amino acids. Germline V lookup: CDR1 MNHEY, CDR2 SVGAGI. The V segment lost 10 bases and the J segment 2 bases; nucleotides outside the gene matches: 8. This CDR3 is CATGWTSGPYEQYF. The CDR3 nucleotides are TGTGCCACCGGCTGGACTAGCGGCCCCTACGAGCAGTACTTC.

The chain combines TRBV4-2 with TRBJ2-3; D remains ambiguous. Germline CDR1 and CDR2: LGHNA and YNFKEQ. V lost 1 base, J lost 1 base, and 15 bases lay in between. The CDR3 extends over 17 amino acids. This CDR3 is CASSQVRDSGGTDTQYF. The CDR3 nucleotides read TGTGCCAGCAGCCAAGTTCGAGATTCGGGTGGCACAGATACGCAGTATTTT.

The chain joins TRBV2 to TRBJ2-4; a possible D gene is TRBD2 (5 bases). Germline V CDR1 and CDR2: SNHLY, FYNNEI. This CDR3 comprises 14 residues. Trimming cost V 6 bases and J 0 bases, with 9 bases left between them. CDR3 sequence reads: CASSGLLAKNIQYF. The CDR3 DNA sequence: TGTGCCAGCAGCGGACTGCTAGCCAAAAACATTCAGTACTTC.

This clone was observed once. This chain connects TRBV20-1 to TRBJ1-3; D is undetermined. Trimming removed 6 bases at V and 4 bases at J, with 7 bases between. The CDR3 is 11 residues long. The V gene's germline CDR1 is DFQATT and CDR2 SNEGSKA (reference sequence). The CDR3 is CSALGGNTIYF. CDR3 nucleotide sequence: TGCAGTGCCCTGGGGGGAAACACCATATATTTT.

J is TRBJ2-3 and V is TRBV6-6; 10 positions agree with TRBD1. The germline gives CDR1 MNHNY, CDR2 SVGAGI (reference sequence). V trimming: 0 bases; J trimming: 4 bases; junction bases outside the gene matches: 1. This CDR3 is built from 15 residues. CDR3 DNA sequence: TGTGCCAGCAGTTACTCGGGACAGGGGCCAGATACGCAGTATTTT. It encodes CASSYSGQGPDTQYF.

The chain is built from TRBV21-1 and TRBJ2-1; the table names TRBD1, a call not compared with the DNA. TRBV21-1 represents a pseudogene. The CDR3 length is 10 residues. This CDR3 is CASKGDEQFF. CDR3 sequence (DNA): TGTGCCAGCAAAGGGGATGAGCAGTTCTTC.

The chain recombines TRBV6-4 with TRBJ2-1; 9 nucleotides agree with TRBD1. Per the germline V gene, CDR1 is MRHNA and CDR2 is SNTAGT. The CDR3 spans 16 residues. V was clipped by 3 bases and J by 3 bases; unmatched bases: 6. For the CDR3, the DNA is TGTGCCAGCAGTGAGAAGATGACAGGGGGCTACAATGAGCAGTTCTTC. Its translation is CASSEKMTGGYNEQFF.

This clone was recorded only once. This chain uses TRBV29-1 with TRBJ2-7; TRBD2 might be the D (6 bases). The CDR3 has 13 residues. Trimming left V 3 bases short and J 6 bases short, with 15 bases between. Germline CDR1 reads SQVTM; CDR2 reads ANQGSEA. The CDR3 loop reads CSVDLGRNFEQYF. DNA of the CDR3: TGCAGCGTTGATCTCGGGAGAAATTTCGAGCAGTACTTC.

By its share, this clone is medium-sized (0.01 to 0.1%). The same CDR3 also results from other DNA sequences found in this sample. CDR3 region: CASSSDRVPGNTIYF. The CDR3 nucleotides read TGTGCCAGCAGCTCCGACAGGGTCCCTGGAAACACCATATATTTT. The chain carries TRBV5-8 and TRBJ1-3; 7 bases fit TRBD1. The V and J ends lost 3 bases and 2 bases, in that order; junction bases with no gene match: 5. The CDR3 sequence is 15 residues long. Germline CDR1 is SGHTS and CDR2 is YDEGEE.

CDR3 in amino acids: CASSLGASGRETDTQYF. The DNA for the CDR3 is TGCGCCAGCAGCTTGGGGGCTAGCGGGAGAGAGACAGATACGCAGTATTTT. The chain combines TRBV5-1 with TRBJ2-3; 10 bases align to TRBD2. Trimming removed 0 bases from V and 3 bases from J; junction bases left unmatched: 7. The germline V gene encodes CDR1 SGHRS and CDR2 YFSETQ. This CDR3 has 17 amino acids. Full variable domain (missing parts from reference TRBV5-1 and TRBJ2-3): KAGVTQTPRYLIKTRGQQVTLSCSPISGHRSVSWYQQTPGQGLQFLFEYFSETQRNKGNFPGRFSGRQFSNSRSEMNVSTLELGDSALYLCASSLGASGRETDTQYFGPGTRLTVL.

The rearrangement joins TRBV9 to TRBJ2-7, with TRBD2 identical over 12 bases. CDR1 and CDR2 (germline): SGDLS, YYNGEE. CDR3 length equals 15 residues. The V gene end was trimmed by 4 bases and the J gene end by 7 bases; junction bases not matched to a gene: 9. The CDR3 DNA is TGTGCCAGCAGCACCCGACTAGCGGGAGCTGGTGAGCAGTACTTC. This sequence encodes CASSTRLAGAGEQYF.

This chain links TRBV4-3 with TRBJ2-1; TRBD2 matches at 11 bases. J gave up 7 bases and V 1 base, and 6 bases lay outside the gene matches. Germline V gene sequence: CDR1 LGHNA, CDR2 YSLEER. CDR3 length: 16 amino acids. CDR3 DNA sequence: TGCGCCAGCAGCCAAGCTGGGACTAGCGGCGATAATGAGCAGTTCTTC. It codes for CASSQAGTSGDNEQFF.